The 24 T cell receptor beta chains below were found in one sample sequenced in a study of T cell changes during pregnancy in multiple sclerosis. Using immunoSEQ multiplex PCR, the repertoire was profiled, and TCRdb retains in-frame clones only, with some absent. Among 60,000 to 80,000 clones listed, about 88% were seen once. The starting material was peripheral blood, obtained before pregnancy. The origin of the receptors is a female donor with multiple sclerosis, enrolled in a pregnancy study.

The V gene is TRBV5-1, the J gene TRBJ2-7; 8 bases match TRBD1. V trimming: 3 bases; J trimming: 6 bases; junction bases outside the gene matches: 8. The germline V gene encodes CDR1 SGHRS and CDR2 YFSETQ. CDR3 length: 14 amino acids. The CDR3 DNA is TGCGCCAGCAGCTCGGGACTGACAGGGGCCGAGCAGTACTTC. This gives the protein CASSSGLTGAEQYF.

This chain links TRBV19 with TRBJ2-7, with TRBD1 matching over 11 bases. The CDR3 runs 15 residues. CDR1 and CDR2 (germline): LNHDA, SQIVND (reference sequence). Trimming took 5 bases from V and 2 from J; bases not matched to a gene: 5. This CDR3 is CASSSPGQGAYEQYF. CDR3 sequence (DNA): TGTGCCAGTAGTTCCCCGGGACAGGGGGCCTACGAGCAGTACTTC.

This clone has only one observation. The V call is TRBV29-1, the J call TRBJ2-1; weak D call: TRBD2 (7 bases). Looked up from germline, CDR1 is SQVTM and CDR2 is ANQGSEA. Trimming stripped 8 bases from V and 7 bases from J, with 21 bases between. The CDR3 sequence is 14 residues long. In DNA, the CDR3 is TGCAGCTCAAAAAAAACAGGGCGGGGGAATGAGCAGTTCTTC. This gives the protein CSSKKTGRGNEQFF.

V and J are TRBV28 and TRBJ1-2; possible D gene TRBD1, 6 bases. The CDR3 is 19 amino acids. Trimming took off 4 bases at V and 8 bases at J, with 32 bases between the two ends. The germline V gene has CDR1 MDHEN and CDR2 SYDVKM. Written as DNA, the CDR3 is TGTGCCAGCAGTTCGCTCCTGGACAGACGGGAACTTGTTAACTTGGGCTACACCTTC. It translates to CASSSLLDRRELVNLGYTF.

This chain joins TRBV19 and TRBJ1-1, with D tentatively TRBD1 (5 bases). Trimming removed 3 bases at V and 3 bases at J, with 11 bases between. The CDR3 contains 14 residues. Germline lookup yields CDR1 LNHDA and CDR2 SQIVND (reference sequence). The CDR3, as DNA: TGTGCCAGTAGTATTTTTGGGGGGGACACTGAAGCTTTCTTT. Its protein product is CASSIFGGDTEAFF.

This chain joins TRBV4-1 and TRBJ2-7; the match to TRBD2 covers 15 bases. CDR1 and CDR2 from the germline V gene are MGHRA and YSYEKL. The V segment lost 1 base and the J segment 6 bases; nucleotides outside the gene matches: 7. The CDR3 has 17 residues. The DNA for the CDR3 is TGCGCCAGCAGCCAAGGCGGAGGACTAGCGGGAGGGCTCGAGCAGTACTTC. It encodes CASSQGGGLAGGLEQYF.

CDR3: CSAGGQGNTEAFF. In DNA form, the CDR3 reads TGCAGCGCGGGGGGACAGGGGAACACTGAAGCTTTCTTT. V gene TRBV29-1 combines with J gene TRBJ1-1; 9 bases fit TRBD1. The CDR3 has 13 residues. CDR1 is SQVTM, CDR2 ANQGSEA, per germline. V shed 7 bases and J 1 base; nucleotides not matched to a gene: 4.

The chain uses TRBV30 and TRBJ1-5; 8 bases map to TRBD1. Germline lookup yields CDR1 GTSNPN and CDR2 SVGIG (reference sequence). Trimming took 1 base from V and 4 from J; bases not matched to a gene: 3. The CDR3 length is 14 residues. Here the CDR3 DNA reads TGTGCCTGGAGTGATACAGGGGGGAATCAGCCCCAGCATTTT. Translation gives CAWSDTGGNQPQHF.

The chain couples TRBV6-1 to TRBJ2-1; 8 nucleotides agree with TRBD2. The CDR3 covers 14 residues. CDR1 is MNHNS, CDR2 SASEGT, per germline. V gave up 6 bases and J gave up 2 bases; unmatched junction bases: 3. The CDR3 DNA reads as TGTGCCAGCAGGCTAGCGGGCGCCTACAATGAGCAGTTCTTC. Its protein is CASRLAGAYNEQFF.

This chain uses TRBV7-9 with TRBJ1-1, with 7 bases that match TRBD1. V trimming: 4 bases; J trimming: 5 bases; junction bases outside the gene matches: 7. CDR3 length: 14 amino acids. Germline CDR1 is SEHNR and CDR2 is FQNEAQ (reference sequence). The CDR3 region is CASSSRQGGTEAFF. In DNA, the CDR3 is TGTGCCAGCAGCTCAAGACAGGGCGGGACTGAAGCTTTCTTT.

CDR3 protein: CASSLGRVELETQYF. CDR3 nucleotides: TGTGCCAGTAGTCTTGGCAGGGTTGAATTGGAGACCCAGTACTTC. This rearrangement joins TRBV19 to TRBJ2-5; TRBD1 might be the D (5 bases). CDR1 LNHDA and CDR2 SQIVND come from the germline V gene (reference sequence). Trimming took 5 bases from V and 5 from J, leaving 18 bases between them. The CDR3 has 15 residues.

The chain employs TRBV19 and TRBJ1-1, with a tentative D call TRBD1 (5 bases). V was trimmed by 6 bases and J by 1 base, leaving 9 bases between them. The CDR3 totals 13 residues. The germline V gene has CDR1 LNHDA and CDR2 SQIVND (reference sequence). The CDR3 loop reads CASRTRENTEAFF. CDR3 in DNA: TGTGCCAGTAGAACCAGGGAGAACACTGAAGCTTTCTTT.

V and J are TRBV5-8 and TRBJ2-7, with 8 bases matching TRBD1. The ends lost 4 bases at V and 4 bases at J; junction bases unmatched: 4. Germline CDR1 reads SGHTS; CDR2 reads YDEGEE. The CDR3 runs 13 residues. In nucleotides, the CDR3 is TGTGCCAGCAGCGTGGACAGGGAATACGAGCAGTACTTC. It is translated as CASSVDREYEQYF. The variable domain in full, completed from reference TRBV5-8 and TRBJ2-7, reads EAGVTQSPTHLIKTRGQQATLRCSPISGHTSVYWYQQALGLGLQFLLWYDEGEERNRGNFPPRFSGRQFPNYSSELNVNALELEDSALYLCASSVDREYEQYFGPGTRLTVT.

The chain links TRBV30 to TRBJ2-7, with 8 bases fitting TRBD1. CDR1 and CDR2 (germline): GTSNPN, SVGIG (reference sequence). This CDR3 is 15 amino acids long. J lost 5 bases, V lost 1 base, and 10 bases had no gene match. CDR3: CAWSGQGLANNEQYF. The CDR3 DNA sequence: TGTGCCTGGAGTGGACAGGGGCTGGCCAACAACGAGCAGTACTTC.

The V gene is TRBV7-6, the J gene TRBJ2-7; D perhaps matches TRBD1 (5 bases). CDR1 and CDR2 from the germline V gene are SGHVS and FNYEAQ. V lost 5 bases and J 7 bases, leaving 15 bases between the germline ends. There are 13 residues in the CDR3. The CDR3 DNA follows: TGTGCCAGCAGCCCCCCAGGGATGGGAGAGCAGTACTTC. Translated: CASSPPGMGEQYF.

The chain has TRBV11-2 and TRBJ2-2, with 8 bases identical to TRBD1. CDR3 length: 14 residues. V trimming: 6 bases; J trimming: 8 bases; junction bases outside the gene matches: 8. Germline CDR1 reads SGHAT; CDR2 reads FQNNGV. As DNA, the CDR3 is TGTGCCAGCAGACCCGGGGACAGGTGGGGGGAGCTGTTTTTT. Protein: CASRPGDRWGELFF.

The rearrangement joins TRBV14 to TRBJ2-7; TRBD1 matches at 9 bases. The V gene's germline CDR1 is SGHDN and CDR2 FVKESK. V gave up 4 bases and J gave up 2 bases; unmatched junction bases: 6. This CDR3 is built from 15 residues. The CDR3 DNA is TGTGCCAGCAGCCGTAAACAGGGGGCCCCCTACGAGCAGTACTTC. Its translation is CASSRKQGAPYEQYF.

In DNA form, the CDR3 reads TGTGCCAGCAGCTTAGGGGCGGGAGCGGCGGGCTACGAGCAGTACTTC. Encoded protein: CASSLGAGAAGYEQYF. The chain links TRBV7-6 to TRBJ2-7, with 7 bases aligning to TRBD2. This CDR3 contains 16 residues. Per germline, CDR1 SGHVS and CDR2 FNYEAQ. Trimming cost V 1 base and J 3 bases; bases outside gene matches: 9.

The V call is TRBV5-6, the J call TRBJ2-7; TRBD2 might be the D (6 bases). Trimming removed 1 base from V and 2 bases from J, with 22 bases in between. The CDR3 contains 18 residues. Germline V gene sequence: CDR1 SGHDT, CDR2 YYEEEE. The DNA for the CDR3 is TGTGCCAGCAGCTTGTCGGGACGCAATCCCGGGGGTGCCTACGAGCAGTACTTC. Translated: CASSLSGRNPGGAYEQYF.

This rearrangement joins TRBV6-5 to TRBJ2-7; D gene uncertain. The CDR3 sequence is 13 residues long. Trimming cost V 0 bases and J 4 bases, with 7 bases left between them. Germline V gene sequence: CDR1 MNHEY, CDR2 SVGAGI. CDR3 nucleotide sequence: TGTGCCAGCAGTTACTCACGCGATTACGAGCAGTACTTC. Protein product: CASSYSRDYEQYF.

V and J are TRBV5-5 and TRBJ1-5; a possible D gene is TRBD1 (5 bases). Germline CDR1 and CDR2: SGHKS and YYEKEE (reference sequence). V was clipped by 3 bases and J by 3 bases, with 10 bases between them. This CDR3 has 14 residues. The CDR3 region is CASSSGRDNQPQHF. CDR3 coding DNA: TGTGCCAGCAGCTCAGGGAGGGACAATCAGCCCCAGCATTTT.

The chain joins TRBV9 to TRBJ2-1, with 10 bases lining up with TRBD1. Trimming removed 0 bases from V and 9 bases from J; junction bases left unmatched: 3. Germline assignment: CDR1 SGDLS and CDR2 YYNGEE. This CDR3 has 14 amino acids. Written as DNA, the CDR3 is TGTGCCAGCAGCGTAGGACAGGGGGCAAGTGAGCAGTTCTTC. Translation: CASSVGQGASEQFF.

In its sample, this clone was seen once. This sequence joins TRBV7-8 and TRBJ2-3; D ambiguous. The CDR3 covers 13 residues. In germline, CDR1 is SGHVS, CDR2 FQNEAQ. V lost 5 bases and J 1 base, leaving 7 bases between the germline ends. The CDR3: CASSRDRTDTQYF. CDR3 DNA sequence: TGTGCCAGCAGCCGAGATCGCACAGATACGCAGTATTTT.

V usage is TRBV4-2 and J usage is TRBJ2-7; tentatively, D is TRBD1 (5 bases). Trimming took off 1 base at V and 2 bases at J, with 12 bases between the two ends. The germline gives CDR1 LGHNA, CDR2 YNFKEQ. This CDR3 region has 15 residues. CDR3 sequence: CASSQVEQDTYEQYF. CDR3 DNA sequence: TGTGCCAGCAGCCAAGTTGAACAGGACACCTACGAGCAGTACTTC.